These T cell receptor beta chains were read from a single sample in a study of cytotoxic CD8 clonotypes in ibrutinib-treated CLL. Here immunoSEQ multiplex PCR was the method, and the copy in TCRdb shows in-frame clones only, minus some. The sample records about 160,000 clones, over 75% being singletons. Material: PBMCs, obtained at disease progression, from a patient treated with ibrutinib. The receptor source for this set is a human donor with chronic lymphocytic leukemia. CDR3s include the opening cysteine and the closing phenylalanine or tryptophan.

j_call,v_call,cdr3_aa
TRBJ1-5,TRBV6-5,CASSVTGVSNQPQHF
TRBJ1-1,TRBV5-1,CASSPGDRNTEAFF
TRBJ2-1,TRBV6-1,CASTRQAGPYNEQFF
TRBJ2-7,TRBV5-6,CASSLTSEQYF
TRBJ1-2,TRBV5-1,CASSPPVGRANYGYTF
TRBJ2-1,TRBV12-5,CASGLVRSQGAGNEQFF
TRBJ2-1,TRBV18,CASSPNDSPSSYNEQFF
TRBJ1-1,TRBV5-1,CASSLNYEMNTEAFF
TRBJ2-4,TRBV9,CASSAARDTGTSGSWNIQYF
TRBJ2-3,TRBV27,CASSTTSGLPADTQYF
TRBJ2-7,TRBV5-1,CASSSRGGSPSYEQYF
TRBJ2-3,TRBV20-1,CSAAKGDTQYF
TRBJ1-3,TRBV19,CASSRSTGPSGNTIYF
TRBJ1-1,TRBV29-1,CSAGGGTNTEAFF
TRBJ1-1,TRBV5-1,CASSPSGTPEAFF
TRBJ1-1,TRBV29-1,CSVARQAMNTEAFF
TRBJ2-2,TRBV7-7,CASSLTRGYTGELFF
TRBJ1-1,TRBV7-8,CASSLVLGDTEAFF
TRBJ2-1,TRBV19,CASSIPPNEQFF
TRBJ2-1,TRBV4-1,CASSQGPFGGRGRGNEQFF
TRBJ1-3,TRBV7-6,CASSFSSSGNTIYF
TRBJ1-2,TRBV2,CASIGKGPGIGYGYTF
TRBJ1-1,TRBV30,CAWTTSRVNTEAFF
TRBJ2-1,TRBV4-2,CASSQASTYNEQFF
TRBJ2-6,TRBV23-1,CASTTGTEKAAGANVLTF
TRBJ2-1,TRBV10-1,CASCIAGGPNNEQFF
TRBJ2-3,TRBV15,CATSRVKSGRIGTDTQYF
TRBJ2-2,TRBV14,CASSQYSGTGELFF
TRBJ2-5,TRBV11-1,CASSPRLAGPRETQYF
TRBJ2-7,TRBV5-1,CASSFARGGSYEQYF
TRBJ2-1,TRBV11-2,CASSLDPIYNEQFF
TRBJ2-7,TRBV23-1,CSRLTSYEQYF
TRBJ1-1,TRBV19,CASRPLIGYAEAFF
TRBJ2-1,TRBV2,CASRDTGSGRNEQFF
TRBJ1-2,TRBV18,CASSPMKGVGYGYTF
TRBJ2-7,TRBV9,CASSPTRGRSAYEQYF
TRBJ2-1,TRBV7-3,CASSRRGLAGLNEQFF
TRBJ2-3,TRBV11-2,CASSLLGGPDTQYF
TRBJ1-5,TRBV11-2,CASSLSGGQPQHF
TRBJ1-4,TRBV30,CAWSNNRGNEKLFF